This section outlines one TCR beta chain sequence together with its context. Its antigen specificity is not known. Base qualities were left out, and no much larger clone turns up one base away. The record originates from a study of identifying expanded T cells in peripheral blood (dated by TCRdb to about 2019). For context, the study as a whole: Technical replicates were generated by sequencing separate aliquots of the same genomic DNA pool, with four replicates compared pairwise.

CDR1 LNHDA and CDR2 SQIVND are derived from the germline V gene (reference sequence). The V and J ends are trimmed by 6 bases and 3 bases, leaving 14 bases between them. Its CDR3 holds 14 amino acids, cysteine through phenylalanine. The CDR3 DNA has 42 bases and is translated from base 1. During the collection period, no immune events, such as infections, were documented for the healthy donors. Time-dependent variance in a beta-binomial model of T-cell clone differential abundance was calibrated using healthy-donor blood repertoires as a training cohort. The training cohort comprised roughly ten healthy donors, 3 female and 7 male. Donor ages ranged from roughly 29 to 64 years, with an average of roughly 46 years. Obtained from a commercial supplier, whole blood was collected from each healthy donor at three time points set two to three weeks apart. For immunosequencing, genomic DNA was extracted from whole blood that had not been sorted.

Paper-wide results and their limitations: It was expected by the authors that biological variance in healthy repertoires might increase further over much longer intervals, such as months to years. The binomial model flagged about 1.2 differentially abundant clones between technical replicates, compared with about 16 over about two weeks and 19 over around four weeks. Across all healthy-donor time intervals, the beta-binomial model significantly lowered both the number of clones called differentially abundant and the false-positive rate. Across all healthy donors, variance in clone template counts between approximately 2-week samples was found to increase significantly with total template count.

The immunoSEQ Assay, which uses bias-controlled multiplex PCR amplification of genomic DNA, was used to profile TCRbeta CDR3 regions. The published analysis was carried out like this. The absolute abundance of each unique TCRbeta CDR3 region was quantified after sequences were collapsed and filtered. Differential abundance was tested with a binomial (Fisher-equivalent) model and with a beta-binomial model adding time-dependent variance fitted from healthy donors. Clones with fewer than 5 combined templates were excluded, and clones with Benjamini-Hochberg FDR below 0.01 were called differentially abundant. In the beta-binomial model, variance was expressed as a function of the total template count across the two samples, in the form v = (b*log(k)+a)^2. TCRdb holds this immuneACCESS table with in-frame rearrangements only. Some clones are missing; in checked studies, unresolved V genes explain under half, and the rest has no known cause. V and J calls and clone size are copied from that table; D and trimming were computed from the DNA. This sample holds around 100,000 clones; around 88% were observed only once. The ten largest account for about a sixth of the sample.

Sequencing used blood. The V and J segments used are TRBV19 and TRBJ1-2; possibly the D gene is TRBD1, per 6 matching bases. The sequence was collected from a person between 18 and 75 years old in good health. The DNA sequence follows: TGTGCCAGTAGCAACAGGGCTGGGGACTATGGCTACACCTTC. Its protein reads: CASSNRAGDYGYTF.